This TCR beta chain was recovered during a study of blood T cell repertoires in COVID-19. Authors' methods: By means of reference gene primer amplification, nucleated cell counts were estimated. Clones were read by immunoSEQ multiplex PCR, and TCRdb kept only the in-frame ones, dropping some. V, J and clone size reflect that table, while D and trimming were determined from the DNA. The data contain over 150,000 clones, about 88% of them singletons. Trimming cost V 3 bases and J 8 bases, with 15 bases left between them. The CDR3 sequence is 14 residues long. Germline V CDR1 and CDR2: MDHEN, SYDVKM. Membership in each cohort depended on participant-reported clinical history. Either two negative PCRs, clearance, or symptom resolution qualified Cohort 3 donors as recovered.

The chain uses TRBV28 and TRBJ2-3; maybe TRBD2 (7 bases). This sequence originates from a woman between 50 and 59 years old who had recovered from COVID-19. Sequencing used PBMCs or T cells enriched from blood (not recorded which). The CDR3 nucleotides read TGTGCCAGCAGTTTTGGGGTTGGGGGGGCTACGCAGTATTTT. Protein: CASSFGVGGATQYF.